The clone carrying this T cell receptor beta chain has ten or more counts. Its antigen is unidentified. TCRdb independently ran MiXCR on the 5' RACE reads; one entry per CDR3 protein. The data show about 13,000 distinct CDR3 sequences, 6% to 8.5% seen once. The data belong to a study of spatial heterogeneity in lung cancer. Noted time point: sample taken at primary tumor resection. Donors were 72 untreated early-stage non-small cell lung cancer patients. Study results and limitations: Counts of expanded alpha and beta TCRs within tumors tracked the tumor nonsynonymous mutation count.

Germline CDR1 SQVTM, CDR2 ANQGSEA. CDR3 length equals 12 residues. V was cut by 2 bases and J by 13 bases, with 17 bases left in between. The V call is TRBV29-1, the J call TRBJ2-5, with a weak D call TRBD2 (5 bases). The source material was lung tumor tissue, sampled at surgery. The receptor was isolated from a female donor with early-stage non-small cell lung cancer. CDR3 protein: CSVESPGKVRYF. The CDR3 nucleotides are TGCAGCGTTGAAAGTCCCGGGAAGGTTCGGTACTTC.